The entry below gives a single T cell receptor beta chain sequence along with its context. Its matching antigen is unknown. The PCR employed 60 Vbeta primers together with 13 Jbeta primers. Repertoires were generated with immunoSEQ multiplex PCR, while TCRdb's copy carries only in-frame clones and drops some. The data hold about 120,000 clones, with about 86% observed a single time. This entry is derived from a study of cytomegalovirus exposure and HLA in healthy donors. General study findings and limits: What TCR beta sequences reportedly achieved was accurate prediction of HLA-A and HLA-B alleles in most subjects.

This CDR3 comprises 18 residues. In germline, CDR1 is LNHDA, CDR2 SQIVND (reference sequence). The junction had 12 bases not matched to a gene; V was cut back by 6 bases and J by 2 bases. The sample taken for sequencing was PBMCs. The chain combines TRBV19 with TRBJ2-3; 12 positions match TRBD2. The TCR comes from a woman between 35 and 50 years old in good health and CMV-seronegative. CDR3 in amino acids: CASSSSSGRAKATDTQYF. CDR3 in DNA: TGTGCCAGTAGCTCTTCTAGCGGGAGGGCCAAGGCCACAGATACGCAGTATTTT. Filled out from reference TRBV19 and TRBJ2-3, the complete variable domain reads DGGITQSPKYLFRKEGQNVTLSCEQNLNHDAMYWYRQDPGQGLRLIYYSQIVNDFQKGDIAEGYSVSREKKESFPLTVTSAQKNPTAFYLCASSSSSGRAKATDTQYFGPGTRLTVL.